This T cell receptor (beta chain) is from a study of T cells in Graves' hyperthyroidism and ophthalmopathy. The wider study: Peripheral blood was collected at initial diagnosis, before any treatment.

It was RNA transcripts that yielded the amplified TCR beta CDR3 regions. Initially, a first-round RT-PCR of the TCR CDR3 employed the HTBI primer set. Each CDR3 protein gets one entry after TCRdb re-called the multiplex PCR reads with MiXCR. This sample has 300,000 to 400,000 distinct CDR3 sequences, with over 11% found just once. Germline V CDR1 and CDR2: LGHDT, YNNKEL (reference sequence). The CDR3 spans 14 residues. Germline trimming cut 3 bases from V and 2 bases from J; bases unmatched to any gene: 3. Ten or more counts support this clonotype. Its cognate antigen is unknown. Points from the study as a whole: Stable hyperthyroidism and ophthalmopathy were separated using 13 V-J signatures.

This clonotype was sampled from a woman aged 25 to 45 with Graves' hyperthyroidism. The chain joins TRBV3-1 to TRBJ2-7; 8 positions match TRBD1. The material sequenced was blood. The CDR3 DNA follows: TGTGCCAGCAGCCATGGACAGGGCCCCTACGAGCAGTACTTC. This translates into CASSHGQGPYEQYF.